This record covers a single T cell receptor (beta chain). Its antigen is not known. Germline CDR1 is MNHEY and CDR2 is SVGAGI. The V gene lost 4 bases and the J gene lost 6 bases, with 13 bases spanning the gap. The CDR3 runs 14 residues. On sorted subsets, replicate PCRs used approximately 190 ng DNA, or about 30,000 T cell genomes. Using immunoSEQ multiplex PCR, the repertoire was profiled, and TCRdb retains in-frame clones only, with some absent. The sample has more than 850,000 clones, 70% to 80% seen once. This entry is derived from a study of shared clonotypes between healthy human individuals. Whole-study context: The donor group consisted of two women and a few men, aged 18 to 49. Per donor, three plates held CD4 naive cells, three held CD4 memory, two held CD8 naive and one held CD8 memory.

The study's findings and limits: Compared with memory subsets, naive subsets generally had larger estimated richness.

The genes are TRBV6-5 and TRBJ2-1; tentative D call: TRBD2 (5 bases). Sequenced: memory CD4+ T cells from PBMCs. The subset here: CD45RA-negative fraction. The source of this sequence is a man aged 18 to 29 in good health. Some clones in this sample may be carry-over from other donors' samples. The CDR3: CASSSIRGSNEQFF. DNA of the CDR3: TGTGCCAGCAGTTCTATACGGGGATCCAATGAGCAGTTCTTC.